One sample yielded the 9 T cell receptor beta chains listed below, sequenced in a study of T cells in localized non-small cell lung cancer. The data were produced by immunoSEQ multiplex PCR, yet TCRdb's version contains in-frame clones alone and is incomplete. The sample lists 950 or so clones, 20% to 25% occurring once. This specimen consisted of normal lung tissue next to the tumor, obtained before any cancer treatment. The receptor set was obtained from a male donor at least 60 years old with stage III squamous cell lung carcinoma.

In this sample, this clone is medium-sized. The chain uses TRBV4-1 and TRBJ2-3; D is perhaps TRBD2 (6 bases). This CDR3 spans 14 amino acids. CDR1 is MGHRA and CDR2 is YSYEKL in the germline V gene. V gave up 4 bases and J gave up 3 bases, with 11 bases separating them. In DNA, the CDR3 is TGCGCCAGCAGCCCAAGTGCGGGGACAGATACGCAGTATTTT. Amino acids: CASSPSAGTDTQYF.

This clone was seen a few times. The V call is TRBV6-8, the J call TRBJ1-2; 8 positions agree with TRBD1. The CDR3 loop spans 13 amino acids. Unmatched junction bases numbered 11, after V lost 5 bases and J lost 12 bases. Per germline, CDR1 MNHGY and CDR2 SAAAGT. The CDR3 reads CASSGGGQGIHTF. As DNA, the CDR3 is TGTGCCAGCAGTGGAGGTGGACAGGGTATCCACACCTTC.

The J gene is TRBJ1-1, the V gene TRBV7-2; D gene ambiguous. Trimming stripped 0 bases from V and 3 bases from J, with 5 bases between. Per the germline V gene, CDR1 is SGHTA and CDR2 is FQGNSA. This CDR3 contains 13 residues. CDR3 loop: CASSLARYTEAFF. CDR3 DNA sequence: TGTGCCAGCAGCTTAGCTAGGTACACTGAAGCTTTCTTT.

This clone was picked up a small number of times. The CDR3 DNA is TGTGCCAGCAGCTTGGATGGCTTCCGGGAGACCCAGTACTTC. Its protein is CASSLDGFRETQYF. This sequence joins TRBV11-3 and TRBJ2-5; the D is unclear. V lost 3 bases, J lost 5 bases, and 13 bases lay in between. Germline V gene data show CDR1 as SGHNT and CDR2 as YENEEA. The CDR3 runs to 14 residues.

This clone was seen a few times. This sequence joins TRBV9 and TRBJ2-6; TRBD2 might be the D (6 bases). V was cut by 4 bases and J by 3 bases, with 20 bases left in between. Per the germline V gene, CDR1 is SGDLS and CDR2 is YYNGEE. The CDR3 is 18 residues long. As DNA, the CDR3 is TGTGCCAGCAGCTTCTACTCGGGACTGCTTCGTGGGGCCAACGTCCTGACTTTC. This encodes CASSFYSGLLRGANVLTF.

This clone was seen more than once but under ten times. V usage is TRBV30 and J usage is TRBJ1-1, with D uncertain. CDR1 is GTSNPN, CDR2 SVGIG, per germline (reference sequence). CDR3 length: 12 residues. The V end was cut by 3 bases, the J end by 1 base, with 6 bases between. The CDR3 is CAWRDQNTEAFF. CDR3 bases: TGTGCCTGGAGGGATCAGAACACTGAAGCTTTCTTT.

A few counts support this clone. CDR3 sequence: CASSLGTSSGTDTQYF. The CDR3 DNA follows: TGTGCCAGCAGCTTAGGGACTAGTTCGGGGACAGATACGCAGTATTTT. The rearrangement joins TRBV11-3 to TRBJ2-3, with 7 bases that match TRBD2. The CDR3 runs to 16 residues. Germline trimming cut 1 base from V and 3 bases from J; bases unmatched to any gene: 7. Germline V gene data show CDR1 as SGHNT and CDR2 as YENEEA.

This clone is labeled as medium-sized. The chain combines TRBV23-1 with TRBJ1-1; D is undetermined. TRBV23-1 is given ORF status, its function remaining uncertain. Trimming cost V 6 bases and J 0 bases, with 14 bases left between them. The CDR3 consists of 15 residues. The CDR3 nucleotides read TGCGCCAGCAGCCAAGATAATGCCATGAACACTGAAGCTTTCTTT. Its protein is CASSQDNAMNTEAFF.

The chain uses TRBV18 and TRBJ1-5; no clear D gene. The CDR3 is 12 residues long. V was shortened by 4 bases and J by 3 bases, with 4 bases between the two germline ends. Germline V gives CDR1 KGHSH, CDR2 LQKENI. CDR3: CASSRSNQPQHF. The DNA of the CDR3 is TGTGCCAGCTCACGGTCCAATCAGCCCCAGCATTTT.